Presented here are 17 T cell receptor beta chains from one specimen sequenced in a study of blood T cell repertoires in COVID-19. Sequenced by immunoSEQ multiplex PCR; TCRdb stores in-frame clones only, minus some. The repertoire holds a few hundred thousand clones, with over 75% as singletons. The sample taken for sequencing was peripheral blood. These receptors originate from a man aged 40-50 years with active or convalescent COVID-19.

For this clone: A much larger clone sits a single nucleotide away, making a read error possible. The chain recombines TRBV9 with TRBJ1-6; D gene ambiguous. Per germline, CDR1 SGDLS and CDR2 YYNGEE. This CDR3 spans 12 amino acids. With 3 bases removed from V and 7 bases from J, the gap between germline ends came to 5 bases. The CDR3, as DNA: TGTGCCAGCAGCGCCGGGAATTCACCCCTCCACTTT. Its protein product is CASSAGNSPLHF.

This sequence joins TRBV7-2 and TRBJ1-4; D is unresolved. Between the trimmed V and J ends, which lost 2 bases and 3 bases, there was a span of 13 bases. The CDR3 spans 16 residues. Germline V gives CDR1 SGHTA, CDR2 FQGNSA. CDR3: CASSLRFSQPNEKLFF. CDR3 DNA sequence: TGTGCCAGCAGCTTAAGGTTTAGCCAGCCTAATGAAAAACTGTTTTTT.

The chain combines TRBV10-1 with TRBJ2-1; D may be TRBD2 (6 bases). This CDR3 region has 15 residues. Germline loops: CDR1 WNHNN, CDR2 SYGVQD (reference sequence). V shed 2 bases and J shed 8 bases, with 16 bases lying between them. CDR3 coding DNA: TGCGCCAGCAGTGAGAGTGCAGGCCGGGGGTATGAGCAGTTCTTC. Encoded protein: CASSESAGRGYEQFF.

The chain joins TRBV28 to TRBJ1-2; D gene ambiguous. This CDR3 spans 12 amino acids. In germline, CDR1 is MDHEN, CDR2 SYDVKM. The germline V and J ends were trimmed by 4 bases and 8 bases, with 11 bases remaining between them. The CDR3 DNA is TGTGCCAGCAGTTCAACAGAATCCGGCTACACCTTC. Translated: CASSSTESGYTF.

This chain uses TRBV7-9 with TRBJ2-3; the D gene is possibly TRBD1 (6 bases). This CDR3 is built from 17 residues. The V end lost 0 bases, the J end lost 4 bases, and 17 bases lay between the germline ends. CDR1 is SEHNR, CDR2 FQNEAQ, per germline (reference sequence). The CDR3 region has the DNA TGTGCCAGCAGCTTAGCTTCGCCAGGGGCAGGCGCAGATACGCAGTATTTT. Its protein is CASSLASPGAGADTQYF.

This clone showed up just once. The genes are TRBV29-1 and TRBJ1-2; D gene ambiguous. This CDR3 is built from 13 residues. Trimming pared 7 bases from V and 4 bases from J, leaving 16 bases between. Germline CDR1 is SQVTM and CDR2 is ANQGSEA. CDR3 amino acids: CSALRSRSYGYTF. For the CDR3, the DNA is TGCAGCGCATTGAGGTCTAGATCCTATGGCTACACCTTC.

This rearrangement joins TRBV23-1 to TRBJ2-7; 8 bases agree with TRBD1. TRBV23-1 is assigned to the ORF class and has an uncertain function. Germline trimming cut 0 bases from V and 5 bases from J; bases unmatched to any gene: 9. This CDR3 region has 16 residues. The CDR3 is CASSQSSDRVKHEQYF. For the CDR3, the DNA is TGCGCCAGCAGTCAATCGTCGGACAGGGTTAAGCACGAGCAGTACTTC.

This chain connects TRBV2 to TRBJ1-4; tentative D call: TRBD1 (5 bases). This CDR3 is built from 15 residues. Germline lookup yields CDR1 SNHLY and CDR2 FYNNEI. Trimming took off 4 bases at V and 5 bases at J, with 14 bases between the two ends. The CDR3 loop is CASSGQPILNEKLFF. In DNA, the CDR3 is TGTGCCAGCAGTGGACAGCCGATTCTGAATGAAAAACTGTTTTTT.

This chain connects TRBV5-1 to TRBJ1-1; D perhaps matches TRBD1 (6 bases). Trimming left V 3 bases short and J 0 bases short, with 15 bases between. From germline, CDR1 is SGHRS and CDR2 YFSETQ. This CDR3 region has 16 residues. The CDR3 sequence is CASSSDSRVMNTEAFF. CDR3 DNA: TGCGCCAGCAGCTCGGACAGTCGAGTTATGAACACTGAAGCTTTCTTT.

This rearrangement joins TRBV5-8 to TRBJ2-5, with 14 bases that match TRBD2. Germline V gives CDR1 SGHTS, CDR2 YDEGEE. The junction had 13 bases not matched to a gene; V was cut back by 4 bases and J by 2 bases. CDR3 length equals 19 residues. The CDR3, as DNA: TGTGCCAGCAGCACTACACGGACTAGCGGGGGGCCGTATCAAGAGACCCAGTACTTC. Amino acids: CASSTTRTSGGPYQETQYF.

The chain couples TRBV7-9 to TRBJ2-1; 8 bases match TRBD2. V dropped 5 bases and J dropped 2; count of bases not matched to a gene: 8. Per the germline V gene, CDR1 is SEHNR and CDR2 is FQNEAQ (reference sequence). The CDR3 runs 16 residues. For the CDR3, the DNA is TGTGCCAGCAGCCAGACCGGGGGGGTAACCTACAATGAGCAGTTCTTC. This sequence encodes CASSQTGGVTYNEQFF.

V gene TRBV14 combines with J gene TRBJ2-1; D is undetermined. Trimming shortened V by 2 bases and J by 4 bases, and 3 bases separated the two germline ends. Germline CDR1 SGHDN, CDR2 FVKESK. The CDR3 totals 12 residues. The CDR3 DNA reads TGTGCCAGCAGCCAACGTTACAATGAGCAGTTCTTC. It is translated as CASSQRYNEQFF.

This chain links TRBV28 with TRBJ2-3, with TRBD2 matching 7 bases. Germline assignment: CDR1 MDHEN and CDR2 SYDVKM. Unmatched junction bases numbered 5, after V lost 3 bases and J lost 2 bases. The length of the CDR3 is 15 residues. Written as DNA, the CDR3 is TGTGCCAGCAGTTTCCCTCTAGCGGACACAGATACGCAGTATTTT. Translating gives CASSFPLADTDTQYF.

CDR3 region: CASSIWHQGTDTQYF. CDR3 bases: TGTGCCAGTAGTATTTGGCACCAAGGCACAGATACGCAGTATTTT. The rearrangement uses TRBV19 and TRBJ2-3; D not resolved. The CDR3 is 15 residues long. Germline V gene lookup returns CDR1 LNHDA and CDR2 SQIVND (reference sequence). V was trimmed by 3 bases and J by 1 base, leaving 11 bases between them.

The chain employs TRBV10-1 and TRBJ1-1; 10 bases agree with TRBD1. The CDR3 extends over 14 amino acids. With V trimmed by 9 bases and J by 2 bases, 6 bases remained unmatched. The germline CDR1 and CDR2 sequences are WNHNN and SYGVQD (reference sequence). The CDR3 reads CASKRDRGNTEAFF. CDR3 DNA sequence: TGCGCCAGTAAACGGGACAGGGGAAACACTGAAGCTTTCTTT.

The chain employs TRBV29-1 and TRBJ1-1; TRBD1 matches 8 bases. CDR3 size: 13 residues. With V trimmed by 7 bases and J by 5 bases, 9 bases remained unmatched. Germline assignment: CDR1 SQVTM and CDR2 ANQGSEA. CDR3 bases: TGCAGCGCCAAACAGGGGGTAGCTACTGAAGCTTTCTTT. It specifies CSAKQGVATEAFF.

This clone came up a few times. This rearrangement joins TRBV5-5 to TRBJ1-2, with D possibly TRBD1 on 5 matching bases. The germline V gene has CDR1 SGHKS and CDR2 YYEKEE (reference sequence). The V end lost 4 bases, the J end lost 12 bases, and 19 bases lay between the germline ends. CDR3 length: 13 residues. The CDR3 reads CASSDTLGGVHTF. CDR3 sequence (DNA): TGTGCCAGCAGCGACACCTTGGGGGGGGTCCACACCTTC.